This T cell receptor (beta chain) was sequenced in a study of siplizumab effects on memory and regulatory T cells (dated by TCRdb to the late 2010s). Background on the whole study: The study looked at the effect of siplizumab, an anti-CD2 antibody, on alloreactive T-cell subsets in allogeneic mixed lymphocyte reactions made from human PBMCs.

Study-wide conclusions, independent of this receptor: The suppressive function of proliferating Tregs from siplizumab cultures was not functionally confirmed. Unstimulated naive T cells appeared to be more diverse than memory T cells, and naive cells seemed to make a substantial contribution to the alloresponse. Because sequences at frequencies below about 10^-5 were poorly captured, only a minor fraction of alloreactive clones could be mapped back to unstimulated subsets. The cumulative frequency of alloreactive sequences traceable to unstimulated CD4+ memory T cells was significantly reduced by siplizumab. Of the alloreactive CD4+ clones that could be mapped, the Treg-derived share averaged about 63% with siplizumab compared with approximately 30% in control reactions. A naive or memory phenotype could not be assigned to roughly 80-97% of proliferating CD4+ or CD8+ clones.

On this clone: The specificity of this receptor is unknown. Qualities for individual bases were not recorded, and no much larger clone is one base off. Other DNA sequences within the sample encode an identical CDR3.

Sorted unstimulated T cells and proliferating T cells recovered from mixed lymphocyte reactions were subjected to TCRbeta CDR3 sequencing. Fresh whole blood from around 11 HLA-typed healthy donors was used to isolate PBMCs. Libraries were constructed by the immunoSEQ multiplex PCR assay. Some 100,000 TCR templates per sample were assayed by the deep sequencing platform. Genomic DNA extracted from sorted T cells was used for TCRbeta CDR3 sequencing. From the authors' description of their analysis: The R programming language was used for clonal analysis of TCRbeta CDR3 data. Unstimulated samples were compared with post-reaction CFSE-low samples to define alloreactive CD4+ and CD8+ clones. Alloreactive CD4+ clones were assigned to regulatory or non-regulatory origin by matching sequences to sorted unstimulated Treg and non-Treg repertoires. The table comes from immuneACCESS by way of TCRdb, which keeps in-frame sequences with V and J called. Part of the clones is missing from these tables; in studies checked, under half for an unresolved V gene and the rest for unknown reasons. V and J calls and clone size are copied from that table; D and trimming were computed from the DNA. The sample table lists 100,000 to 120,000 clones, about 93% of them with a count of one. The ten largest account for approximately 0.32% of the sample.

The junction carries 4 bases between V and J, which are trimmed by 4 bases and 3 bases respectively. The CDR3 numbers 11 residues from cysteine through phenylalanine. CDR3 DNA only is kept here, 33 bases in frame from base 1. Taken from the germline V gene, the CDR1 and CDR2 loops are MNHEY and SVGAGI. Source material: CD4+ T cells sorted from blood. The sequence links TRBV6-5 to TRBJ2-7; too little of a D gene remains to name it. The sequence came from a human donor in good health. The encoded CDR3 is CASSFSYEQYF. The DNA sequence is TGTGCCAGCAGTTTCAGCTACGAGCAGTACTTC.